Listed here are 7 T cell receptor beta chains from one sample, sequenced in a study of blood T cells in healthy people across ages. PCR was performed a second time for about 6 to 11 cycles using a sample-barcoded 5' primer and a J-beta primer mix. TCRdb recomputed calls from the 5' RACE reads with MiXCR, one row per CDR3 protein. Of some 670,000 distinct CDR3 sequences listed, about 51% are singletons. Sequenced input: blood. Source of these receptors: a woman aged 80 or older in good health.

This clonotype has more than one count but fewer than ten. V gene TRBV4-2 combines with J gene TRBJ2-2, with TRBD2 identical over 10 bases. The CDR3 is 15 amino acids. Germline assignment: CDR1 LGHNA and CDR2 YNFKEQ. With V trimmed by 2 bases and J by 3 bases, 0 bases remained unmatched. CDR3 sequence: CASSQLAGDTGELFF. The CDR3 DNA is TGTGCCAGCAGCCAACTAGCGGGAGACACCGGGGAGCTGTTTTTT.

This clonotype was counted a few times. The V gene is TRBV20-1, the J gene TRBJ2-7; the D call may be TRBD1 or TRBD2 (5 bases each). Trimming took 1 base from V and 2 from J, leaving 15 bases between them. The germline V gene has CDR1 DFQATT and CDR2 SNEGSKA (reference sequence). The CDR3 totals 15 residues. Here the CDR3 reads CSARVPGTQPYEQYF. The CDR3 coding sequence is TGCAGTGCTAGAGTACCCGGGACCCAACCCTACGAGCAGTACTTC.

The DNA of the CDR3 is TGCAGTACTGGACCAGGACAGAGCTACGAGCAGTACTTC. Translated, it gives CSTGPGQSYEQYF. The rearrangement uses TRBV20-1 and TRBJ2-7; D perhaps matches TRBD1 (6 bases). Germline CDR1 reads DFQATT; CDR2 reads SNEGSKA (reference sequence). This CDR3 has 13 amino acids. V lost 8 bases to trimming and J lost 3 bases, with 17 bases between them.

This chain links TRBV7-8 with TRBJ2-5; no firm D call. This CDR3 contains 13 residues. The V end was cut by 1 base, the J end by 11 bases, with 14 bases between. Germline V lookup: CDR1 SGHVS, CDR2 FQNEAQ. CDR3 nucleotides: TGTGCCAGCAGCTTAGGAGTTTACAATGAGCAGTACTTC. Protein product: CASSLGVYNEQYF. Filled out from reference TRBV7-8 and TRBJ2-5, the complete variable domain reads GAGVSQSPRYKVAKRGQDVALRCDPISGHVSLFWYQQALGQGPEFLTYFQNEAQLDKSGLPSDRFFAERPEGSVSTLKIQRTQQEDSAVYLCASSLGVYNEQYFGPGTRLLVL.

V usage is TRBV7-9 and J usage is TRBJ1-1, with D possibly being TRBD1 (6 bases). Germline V gene sequence: CDR1 SEHNR, CDR2 FQNEAQ (reference sequence). The CDR3 is made up of 13 amino acids. Trimming cost V 5 bases and J 5 bases, with 12 bases left between them. CDR3 residues: CASSRDKQTEAFF. The CDR3, as DNA: TGTGCCAGCAGCCGGGACAAACAGACTGAAGCTTTCTTT.

This clonotype turned up a few times. This chain uses TRBV6-5 with TRBJ1-3; possibly TRBD1 for D (5 bases). CDR1 is MNHEY, CDR2 SVGAGI, per germline. Trimming removed 0 bases from V and 0 bases from J, with 12 bases in between. This CDR3 spans 17 amino acids. The CDR3 here is CASSYSGARGSGNTIYF. As DNA, the CDR3 is TGTGCCAGCAGTTACTCAGGGGCTCGAGGCTCTGGAAACACCATATATTTT.

This clonotype occurred many times. The rearrangement joins TRBV5-1 to TRBJ2-1, with 10 bases aligning to TRBD2. CDR1 SGHRS and CDR2 YFSETQ come from the germline V gene. The CDR3 contains 15 residues. The V and J ends lost 2 bases and 3 bases, in that order; junction bases with no gene match: 2. CDR3 loop: CASSLAGGNYNEQFF. As DNA, the CDR3 is TGCGCCAGCAGCTTAGCGGGGGGGAACTACAATGAGCAGTTCTTC. The full variable domain, completed using reference TRBV5-1 and TRBJ2-1, is KAGVTQTPRYLIKTRGQQVTLSCSPISGHRSVSWYQQTPGQGLQFLFEYFSETQRNKGNFPGRFSGRQFSNSRSEMNVSTLELGDSALYLCASSLAGGNYNEQFFGPGTRLTVL.